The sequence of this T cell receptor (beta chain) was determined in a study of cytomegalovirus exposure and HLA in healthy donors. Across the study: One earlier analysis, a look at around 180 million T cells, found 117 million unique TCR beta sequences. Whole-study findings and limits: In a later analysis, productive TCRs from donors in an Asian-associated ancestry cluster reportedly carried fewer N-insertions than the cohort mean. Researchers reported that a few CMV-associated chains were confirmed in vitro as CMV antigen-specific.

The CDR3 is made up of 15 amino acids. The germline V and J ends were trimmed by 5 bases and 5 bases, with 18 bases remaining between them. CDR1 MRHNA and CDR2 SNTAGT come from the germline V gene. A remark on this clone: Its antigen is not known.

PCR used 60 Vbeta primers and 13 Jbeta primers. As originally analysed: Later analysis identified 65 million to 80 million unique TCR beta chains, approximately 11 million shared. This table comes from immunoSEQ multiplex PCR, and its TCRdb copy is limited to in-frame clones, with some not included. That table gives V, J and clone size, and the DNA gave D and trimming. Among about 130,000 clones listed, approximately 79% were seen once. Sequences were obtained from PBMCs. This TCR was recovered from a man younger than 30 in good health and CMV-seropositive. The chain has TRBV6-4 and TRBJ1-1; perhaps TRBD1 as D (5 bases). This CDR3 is CASSQLPGVGTEAFF. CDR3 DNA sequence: TGTGCCAGCAGTCAACTCCCGGGGGTCGGAACTGAAGCTTTCTTT.